This entry lists 7 T cell receptor beta chains sequenced from one sample in a study of PD-1 blockade in classical Hodgkin lymphoma. Assay: immunoSEQ multiplex PCR; the TCRdb copy retains only in-frame clones and omits some. The table has about 2,100 clones, more than 80% seen once. Relapses following autologous stem cell transplantation were seen in all patients, with brentuximab vedotin exposure varying. Sequences were derived from peripheral blood mononuclear cells (PBMCs), sampled at baseline. The receptors were gathered from a human donor with classical Hodgkin lymphoma.

CDR3 region: CASSHLLAGERVAKNIQYF. The CDR3, as DNA: TGTGCCAGCAGCCACCTTCTAGCGGGAGAAAGGGTAGCCAAAAACATTCAGTACTTC. The rearrangement links TRBV7-9 to TRBJ2-4; the match to TRBD2 covers 10 bases. This CDR3 is 19 amino acids long. Germline V gives CDR1 SEHNR, CDR2 FQNEAQ (reference sequence). Trimming cost V 5 bases and J 0 bases; bases outside gene matches: 13.

The chain carries TRBV28 and TRBJ2-1; no clear D gene. Per germline, CDR1 MDHEN and CDR2 SYDVKM. Between the trimmed V and J ends, which lost 6 bases and 8 bases, there was a span of 20 bases. The CDR3 loop spans 15 amino acids. CDR3 amino acids: CASSPLSDGVDEQFF. Written as DNA, the CDR3 is TGTGCCAGCAGCCCTCTGTCGGATGGAGTTGATGAGCAGTTCTTC.

The chain links TRBV2 to TRBJ2-7, with D uncertain. The V and J ends lost 2 bases and 2 bases respectively, with 4 bases between them. Germline-derived CDR1 and CDR2 are SNHLY and FYNNEI. CDR3 length: 12 residues. CDR3 in amino acids: CASSELAYEQYF. The DNA for the CDR3 is TGTGCCAGCAGTGAACTGGCCTACGAGCAGTACTTC.

The J gene is TRBJ1-1, the V gene TRBV30; D gene ambiguous. Germline V gene data show CDR1 as GTSNPN and CDR2 as SVGIG (reference sequence). V was cut by 4 bases and J by 1 base, with 10 bases left in between. The CDR3 is 13 residues long. In nucleotides, the CDR3 is TGTGCCTGGACCGTAAGGGCGAACACTGAAGCTTTCTTT. This translates into CAWTVRANTEAFF.

DNA for the CDR3: TGTGCCAGCAGCCCTAGCGGGAGGGCCGGAGATACGCAGTATTTT. Its translation: CASSPSGRAGDTQYF. The chain employs TRBV6-4 and TRBJ2-3; TRBD2 matches at 12 bases. The V segment lost 6 bases and the J segment 5 bases; nucleotides outside the gene matches: 6. CDR1 and CDR2 (germline): MRHNA, SNTAGT. This CDR3 is 15 amino acids long.

This sequence joins TRBV5-1 and TRBJ1-1; D gene unclear. Trimming removed 1 base at V and 0 bases at J, with 10 bases between. Germline lookup yields CDR1 SGHRS and CDR2 YFSETQ. This CDR3 spans 15 amino acids. The CDR3, as DNA: TGCGCCAGCAGCTTGTCGTCAGGTTTGAACACTGAAGCTTTCTTT. It specifies CASSLSSGLNTEAFF.

The chain employs TRBV10-3 and TRBJ1-2, with a tentative D call TRBD1 (6 bases). This CDR3 contains 15 residues. Between the trimmed V and J ends, which lost 0 bases and 7 bases, there was a span of 15 bases. Germline-derived CDR1 and CDR2 are ENHRY and SYGVKD. The CDR3 is CAISESGQGTVGYTF. CDR3 DNA: TGTGCCATCAGTGAGTCAGGGCAGGGGACGGTTGGCTACACCTTC.